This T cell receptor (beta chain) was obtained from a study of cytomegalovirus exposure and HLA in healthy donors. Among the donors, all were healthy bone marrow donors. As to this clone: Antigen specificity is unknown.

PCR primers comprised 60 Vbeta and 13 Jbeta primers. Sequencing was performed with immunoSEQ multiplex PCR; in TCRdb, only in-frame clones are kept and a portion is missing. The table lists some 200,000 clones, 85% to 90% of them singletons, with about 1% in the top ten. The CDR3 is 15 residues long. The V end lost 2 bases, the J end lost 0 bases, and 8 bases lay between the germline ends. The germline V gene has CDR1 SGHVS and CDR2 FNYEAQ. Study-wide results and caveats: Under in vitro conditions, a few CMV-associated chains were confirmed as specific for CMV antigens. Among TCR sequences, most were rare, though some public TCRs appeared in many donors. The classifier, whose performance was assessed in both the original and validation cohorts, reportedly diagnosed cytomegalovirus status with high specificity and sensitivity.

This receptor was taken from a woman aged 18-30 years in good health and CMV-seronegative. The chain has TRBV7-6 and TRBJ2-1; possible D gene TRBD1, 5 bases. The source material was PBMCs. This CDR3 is CASSLWQGSYNEQFF. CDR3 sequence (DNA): TGTGCCAGCAGCTTATGGCAGGGCTCCTACAATGAGCAGTTCTTC.